The rows below give T cell receptor beta chains drawn from one sample of a study of T cell responses to AZD1222 COVID-19 vaccine. The method was immunoSEQ multiplex PCR; TCRdb's version includes in-frame clones alone and lacks a portion of them. The table records some 50,000 clones, roughly 90% of them present only once. The sample consisted of peripheral blood, taken 28 days after the second AZD1222 dose. All receptors come from an adult who received the AZD1222 COVID-19 vaccine. Each CDR3 is given with its conserved first and last residue. Fields, in order: J gene, D gene, clone size, V gene, CDR3 protein, CDR3 DNA. The D gene is left open where the match is weak. Where a row states a size, it is once, few, many or the class of an expanded clone; other rows omit it.

J gene: TRBJ1-4
D gene: NA
clone size: NA
V gene: TRBV4-1
CDR3 protein: CASSQVQAEKLFF
CDR3 DNA: TGCGCCAGCAGCCAAGTGCAGGCGGAAAAACTGTTTTTT

J gene: TRBJ1-1
D gene: NA
clone size: NA
V gene: TRBV5-1
CDR3 protein: CASSLSNPNTEAFF
CDR3 DNA: TGCGCCAGCAGCTTGTCAAACCCCAACACTGAAGCTTTCTTT

J gene: TRBJ1-5
D gene: NA
clone size: once
V gene: TRBV7-8
CDR3 protein: CASSFQGGVGQPQHF
CDR3 DNA: TGTGCCAGCAGCTTCCAAGGGGGAGTCGGACAGCCCCAGCATTTT

J gene: TRBJ2-2
D gene: TRBD2
clone size: NA
V gene: TRBV7-2
CDR3 protein: CASSKPRLATGELFF
CDR3 DNA: TGTGCCAGCAGCAAACCGAGACTAGCCACCGGGGAGCTGTTTTTT

J gene: TRBJ1-6
D gene: NA
clone size: NA
V gene: TRBV12-2
CDR3 protein: CASRLQKRDRGTNSPLHF
CDR3 DNA: TGTGCAAGTCGCCTACAAAAGAGGGACAGGGGTACGAATTCACCCCTCCACTTT

J gene: TRBJ1-4
D gene: NA
clone size: NA
V gene: TRBV6-5
CDR3 protein: CASSVTWGAGEKLFF
CDR3 DNA: TGTGCCAGCAGCGTTACGTGGGGGGCGGGTGAAAAACTGTTTTTT

J gene: TRBJ1-1
D gene: NA
clone size: NA
V gene: TRBV18
CDR3 protein: CASSLRDGTEAFF
CDR3 DNA: TGTGCCAGCTCACTTCGAGATGGCACTGAAGCTTTCTTT

J gene: TRBJ2-7
D gene: NA
clone size: NA
V gene: TRBV7-2
CDR3 protein: CASSLERGGRLSYEQYF
CDR3 DNA: TGTGCCAGCAGCTTAGAGCGCGGAGGGCGCCTCTCCTACGAGCAGTACTTC

J gene: TRBJ1-5
D gene: TRBD1
clone size: NA
V gene: TRBV18
CDR3 protein: CASSPQQGMNQPQHF
CDR3 DNA: TGTGCCAGCTCACCACAACAGGGGATGAACCAGCCCCAGCATTTT

J gene: TRBJ2-1
D gene: NA
clone size: NA
V gene: TRBV12-3/TRBV12-4
CDR3 protein: CASRLRDYNEQFF
CDR3 DNA: TGTGCCAGCAGGTTAAGAGACTACAATGAGCAGTTCTTC

J gene: TRBJ1-4
D gene: NA
clone size: NA
V gene: TRBV9
CDR3 protein: CASSVDGPGRLFF
CDR3 DNA: TGTGCCAGCAGCGTAGACGGGCCGGGCCGGCTGTTTTTT

J gene: TRBJ2-2
D gene: NA
clone size: NA
V gene: TRBV6-6
CDR3 protein: CASSYSATDTGELFF
CDR3 DNA: TGTGCCAGCAGTTACTCGGCGACAGACACCGGGGAGCTGTTTTTT

J gene: TRBJ2-1
D gene: NA
clone size: NA
V gene: TRBV4-3
CDR3 protein: CASSQTGFEQFF
CDR3 DNA: TGCGCCAGCAGCCAAACAGGGTTTGAGCAGTTCTTC

J gene: TRBJ2-7
D gene: TRBD1
clone size: NA
V gene: TRBV5-6
CDR3 protein: CASSLSLPWTGGSTYEQYF
CDR3 DNA: TGTGCCAGCAGCTTGAGCCTCCCTTGGACAGGGGGTTCTACATACGAGCAGTACTTC

J gene: TRBJ1-2
D gene: NA
clone size: NA
V gene: TRBV3-1/TRBV3-2
CDR3 protein: CASSPSIDYGYTF
CDR3 DNA: TGTGCCAGCAGCCCCTCGATTGACTATGGCTACACCTTC

J gene: TRBJ2-1
D gene: TRBD2
clone size: NA
V gene: TRBV7-2
CDR3 protein: CASSLVAGFGDEQFF
CDR3 DNA: TGTGCCAGCAGCTTAGTAGCGGGATTTGGCGATGAGCAGTTCTTC

J gene: TRBJ1-4
D gene: TRBD1
clone size: NA
V gene: TRBV5-1
CDR3 protein: CASSWGTDPTNEKLFF
CDR3 DNA: TGCGCCAGCAGCTGGGGGACAGACCCAACTAATGAAAAACTGTTTTTT

J gene: TRBJ1-5
D gene: NA
clone size: once
V gene: TRBV24-1
CDR3 protein: CATVGSLNQPQHF
CDR3 DNA: TGTGCCACAGTAGGATCGCTTAATCAGCCCCAGCATTTT

J gene: TRBJ2-7
D gene: NA
clone size: NA
V gene: TRBV29-1
CDR3 protein: CSVAPVLGDYEQYF
CDR3 DNA: TGCAGCGTAGCCCCGGTACTAGGGGACTACGAGCAGTACTTC

J gene: TRBJ2-1
D gene: TRBD2
clone size: few
V gene: TRBV10-3
CDR3 protein: CAIRRLAEGNEQFF
CDR3 DNA: TGTGCCATCAGGAGACTAGCGGAAGGCAATGAGCAGTTCTTC

J gene: TRBJ2-1
D gene: TRBD2
clone size: NA
V gene: TRBV9
CDR3 protein: CASSVSASGNNEQFF
CDR3 DNA: TGTGCCAGCAGCGTATCTGCTAGCGGGAACAATGAGCAGTTCTTC

J gene: TRBJ2-1
D gene: NA
clone size: NA
V gene: TRBV18
CDR3 protein: CASSPESLRYNEQFF
CDR3 DNA: TGTGCCAGCTCACCGGAGTCCCTAAGGTACAATGAGCAGTTCTTC